The 25 T cell receptor beta chains below come from one sample, sequenced in a study of cytotoxic CD8 clonotypes in ibrutinib-treated CLL. Assay: immunoSEQ multiplex PCR; the TCRdb copy retains only in-frame clones and omits some. This sample yields roughly 220,000 clones, of which nearly 80% are seen a single time; about an eighth belongs to the top ten. This specimen was PBMCs, taken after 12 months of ibrutinib treatment. The receptors originated from a human donor with chronic lymphocytic leukemia.

For the CDR3, the DNA is TGTGCCAGCGTGGGGACAGGGGTCTATGGCTACACCTTC. Amino acid sequence: CASVGTGVYGYTF. This chain connects TRBV19 to TRBJ1-2; TRBD1 matches 10 bases. Germline V CDR1 and CDR2: LNHDA, SQIVND (reference sequence). With V trimmed by 9 bases and J by 4 bases, 5 bases remained unmatched. CDR3 length: 13 amino acids.

The rearrangement joins TRBV5-6 to TRBJ2-7; 15 nucleotides match TRBD2. Germline CDR1 SGHDT, CDR2 YYEEEE. The V and J ends lost 3 bases and 7 bases, in that order; junction bases with no gene match: 5. This CDR3 comprises 15 residues. The CDR3 DNA sequence: TGTGCCAGCAGCTGGGGACTAGCGGGGGGAAAGGAGCAGTACTTC. Its translation: CASSWGLAGGKEQYF.

This sequence joins TRBV5-6 and TRBJ1-1; maybe TRBD1 (6 bases). Germline CDR1 is SGHDT and CDR2 is YYEEEE. CDR3 length: 15 amino acids. Trimming removed 4 bases at V and 1 base at J, with 14 bases between. The CDR3 loop is CASSRSEQGNTEAFF. The CDR3 DNA is TGTGCCAGCAGCCGATCAGAACAGGGGAACACTGAAGCTTTCTTT. Full variable domain (outside the CDR3, taken from reference TRBV5-6 and TRBJ1-1): DAGVTQSPTHLIKTRGQQVTLRCSPKSGHDTVSWYQQALGQGPQFIFQYYEEEERQRGNFPDRFSGHQFPNYSSELNVNALLLGDSALYLCASSRSEQGNTEAFFGQGTRLTVV.

The chain employs TRBV4-1 and TRBJ1-2; D ambiguous. V was cut by 0 bases and J by 0 bases, with 8 bases left in between. Per germline, CDR1 MGHRA and CDR2 YSYEKL. This CDR3 is 15 amino acids long. In DNA, the CDR3 is TGCGCCAGCAGCCAAGATATCGGGTCTAACTATGGCTACACCTTC. It is translated as CASSQDIGSNYGYTF.

Of note for this clone: Other DNA sequences in this specimen translate into the identical CDR3. This rearrangement joins TRBV2 to TRBJ2-7; the match to TRBD1 covers 11 bases. J lost 4 bases, V lost 7 bases, and 3 bases had no gene match. CDR3 length: 13 residues. CDR1 and CDR2 from the germline V gene are SNHLY and FYNNEI. DNA of the CDR3: TGTGCCAGCAATGGACAGGGGGCGTACGAGCAGTACTTC. It is translated as CASNGQGAYEQYF.

This clone has a handful of counts. The chain links TRBV5-4 to TRBJ2-5, with D possibly being TRBD2 (6 bases). V was clipped by 1 base and J by 2 bases, with 12 bases between them. The CDR3 covers 15 residues. Germline values: CDR1 SGHNT, CDR2 YYREEE (reference sequence). CDR3 DNA sequence: TGTGCCAGCAGCTTGAGTGGTGCGGGGCAAGAGACCCAGTACTTC. Translation: CASSLSGAGQETQYF. The variable domain in full, with the rest retrieved from reference TRBV5-4 and TRBJ2-5, is ETGVTQSPTHLIKTRGQQVTLRCSSQSGHNTVSWYQQALGQGPQFIFQYYREEENGRGNFPPRFSGLQFPNYSSELNVNALELDDSALYLCASSLSGAGQETQYFGPGTRLLVL.

This clone was observed at least ten times. The chain recombines TRBV5-5 with TRBJ2-7; 8 bases line up with TRBD1. There are 14 residues in the CDR3. The trim removed 5 bases at V and 0 bases at J, leaving 4 bases unmatched. The germline CDR1 and CDR2 sequences are SGHKS and YYEKEE (reference sequence). In nucleotides, the CDR3 is TGTGCCAGCAGGCCGGGACAGGTCTCCTACGAGCAGTACTTC. Its protein is CASRPGQVSYEQYF.

The chain carries TRBV4-1 and TRBJ2-7, with 7 nucleotides matching TRBD1. The trim removed 5 bases at V and 5 bases at J, leaving 15 bases unmatched. CDR1 and CDR2 from the germline V gene are MGHRA and YSYEKL. The length of the CDR3 is 16 residues. Written as DNA, the CDR3 is TGCGCCAGCAGCAAGAAGAGCGACAGGGAGAGGAACGAGCAGTACTTC. Translation: CASSKKSDRERNEQYF.

The chain combines TRBV11-2 with TRBJ2-3; 8 positions match TRBD1. Germline assignment: CDR1 SGHAT and CDR2 FQNNGV. The CDR3 loop spans 14 amino acids. V gave up 2 bases and J gave up 4 bases; unmatched junction bases: 2. Written as DNA, the CDR3 is TGTGCCAGCAGCTTATCACAGGGGGCAGATACGCAGTATTTT. Protein product: CASSLSQGADTQYF.

This chain uses TRBV7-8 with TRBJ2-7; 9 bases line up with TRBD1. The CDR3 is made up of 17 amino acids. V dropped 4 bases and J dropped 1; count of bases not matched to a gene: 11. Germline V lookup: CDR1 SGHVS, CDR2 FQNEAQ. This CDR3 is CASSSDRGTIGSYEQYF. Written as DNA, the CDR3 is TGTGCCAGCAGCTCGGACAGGGGAACGATAGGGTCCTACGAGCAGTACTTC.

DNA for the CDR3: TGTGCCAGCAGTTTATCTTCCGTAGGAGGCTATGGCTACACCTTC. It is translated as CASSLSSVGGYGYTF. This chain connects TRBV27 to TRBJ1-2; D not resolved. Germline lookup yields CDR1 MNHEY and CDR2 SMNVEV (reference sequence). Deletions cut 0 bases from V and 4 bases from J, with 12 bases between. CDR3 length equals 15 residues.

The J gene is TRBJ2-3, the V gene TRBV5-1, with 7 bases lining up with TRBD1. The CDR3 has 15 residues. Germline V lookup: CDR1 SGHRS, CDR2 YFSETQ. The ends lost 4 bases at V and 4 bases at J; junction bases unmatched: 9. The CDR3 DNA reads TGCGCCAGCAGCGAGGGGACAGTTCTTCCAGATACGCAGTATTTT. It yields the protein CASSEGTVLPDTQYF.

In nucleotides, the CDR3 is TGTGCCACCAGCAGAGATCAATCCCAGGGGAGGACTGAAGCTTTCTTT. As protein: CATSRDQSQGRTEAFF. The V call is TRBV15, the J call TRBJ1-1; D might be TRBD1 (6 bases). Germline V gene data show CDR1 as LNHNV and CDR2 as YYDKDF (reference sequence). Trimming shortened V by 0 bases and J by 5 bases, and 16 bases separated the two germline ends. The CDR3 spans 16 residues.

The V call is TRBV9, the J call TRBJ2-7, with 11 positions matching TRBD2. With 0 bases clipped from V and 0 bases from J, the junction kept 2 bases outside the gene matches. From germline, CDR1 is SGDLS and CDR2 YYNGEE. The CDR3 totals 16 residues. The CDR3 loop is CASSVGLAGSSYEQYF. The CDR3 nucleotides are TGTGCCAGCAGCGTAGGACTAGCGGGATCCTCCTACGAGCAGTACTTC.

The chain combines TRBV6-1 with TRBJ2-3; 10 bases are a match to TRBD2. Trimming removed 3 bases from V and 4 bases from J; junction bases left unmatched: 7. The length of the CDR3 is 16 residues. CDR1 and CDR2 (germline): MNHNS, SASEGT. This CDR3 reads CASSDLLAGRSDTQYF. The CDR3 DNA reads as TGTGCCAGCAGTGACTTACTAGCGGGGCGGTCAGATACGCAGTATTTT.

This clone appeared a single time. The genes are TRBV19 and TRBJ2-1; no reliable D call. Germline CDR1 LNHDA, CDR2 SQIVND (reference sequence). The V end was cut by 1 base, the J end by 4 bases, with 8 bases between. The CDR3 runs to 14 residues. CDR3 residues: CASSIAGSYNEQFF. The CDR3 region has the DNA TGTGCCAGTAGTATAGCGGGTAGTTACAATGAGCAGTTCTTC.

The chain joins TRBV6-5 to TRBJ2-5; weak D call: TRBD1 (5 bases). Germline V gives CDR1 MNHEY, CDR2 SVGAGI. V was shortened by 6 bases and J by 1 base, with 12 bases between the two germline ends. The CDR3 spans 14 residues. As DNA, the CDR3 is TGTGCCAGCAGCCCCCAGACAGCCCAAGAGACCCAGTACTTC. Translating it yields CASSPQTAQETQYF.

The gene calls are TRBV4-1 and TRBJ2-7, with a possible D match to TRBD1 (5 bases). V lost 5 bases and J lost 3, with 11 bases in between. The germline V gene encodes CDR1 MGHRA and CDR2 YSYEKL. The CDR3 runs 13 residues. This CDR3 reads CASSATEFYEQYF. In DNA, the CDR3 is TGCGCCAGCAGCGCGACAGAGTTCTACGAGCAGTACTTC.

The table lists this clone with a few counts. The chain links TRBV2 to TRBJ2-1, with TRBD2 matching over 10 bases. Per germline, CDR1 SNHLY and CDR2 FYNNEI. Trimming took 2 bases from V and 8 from J; bases not matched to a gene: 9. The CDR3 is 16 residues long. The CDR3 region has the DNA TGTGCCAGCAGTGAATATCGTCTAGCGGGAGAGGATGAGCAGTTCTTC. Its protein product is CASSEYRLAGEDEQFF.

The rearrangement uses TRBV5-1 and TRBJ2-5; a weak D match, TRBD2 (6 bases). V lost 2 bases to trimming and J lost 1 base, with 9 bases between them. Germline assignment: CDR1 SGHRS and CDR2 YFSETQ. This CDR3 has 14 amino acids. Here the CDR3 reads CASSFGTFQETQYF. DNA of the CDR3: TGCGCCAGCAGCTTTGGGACTTTCCAAGAGACCCAGTACTTC.

The genes are TRBV4-1 and TRBJ1-1, with D unresolved. Germline loops: CDR1 MGHRA, CDR2 YSYEKL. V shed 0 bases and J shed 6 bases, with 11 bases lying between them. The CDR3 contains 14 residues. The CDR3 sequence: CASSQEVSAPEAFF. As DNA, the CDR3 is TGCGCCAGCAGCCAAGAAGTAAGCGCACCTGAAGCTTTCTTT.

The chain joins TRBV7-9 to TRBJ1-4; D ambiguous. Looked up from germline, CDR1 is SEHNR and CDR2 is FQNEAQ (reference sequence). CDR3 length: 16 residues. Between the trimmed V and J ends, which lost 4 bases and 2 bases, there was a span of 14 bases. The CDR3: CASSSPGGGTNEKLFF. CDR3 coding DNA: TGTGCCAGCAGCTCCCCGGGCGGAGGCACTAATGAAAAACTGTTTTTT.

This clone came up a few times. V usage is TRBV7-9 and J usage is TRBJ1-1; D perhaps matches TRBD1 (5 bases). Germline V gives CDR1 SEHNR, CDR2 FQNEAQ (reference sequence). The CDR3 has 13 residues. Trimming removed 5 bases from V and 1 base from J, with 8 bases in between. CDR3 nucleotides: TGTGCCAGCAGCGGGGACCCGAACACTGAAGCTTTCTTT. It encodes CASSGDPNTEAFF. The whole variable domain, remainder taken from reference TRBV7-9 and TRBJ1-1, is DTGVSQNPRHKITKRGQNVTFRCDPISEHNRLYWYRQTLGQGPEFLTYFQNEAQLEKSRLLSDRFSAERPKGSFSTLEIQRTEQGDSAMYLCASSGDPNTEAFFGQGTRLTVV.

The V and J genes are TRBV10-3 and TRBJ1-6, with D unclear. In germline, CDR1 is ENHRY, CDR2 SYGVKD. The CDR3 runs 13 residues. V was trimmed by 10 bases and J by 8 bases, leaving 15 bases between them. The CDR3 region is CATHPLLDSPLHF. The CDR3 nucleotides are TGTGCCACCCATCCCTTACTGGATTCACCCCTCCACTTT.

The rearrangement joins TRBV7-3 to TRBJ1-1, with unresolved D. The CDR3 extends over 12 amino acids. Germline-derived CDR1 and CDR2 are SGHTA and FQGTGA. V lost 3 bases to trimming and J lost 2 bases, with 4 bases between them. CDR3 nucleotides: TGTGCCAGCAGCTTCCTAAACACTGAAGCTTTCTTT. Its protein is CASSFLNTEAFF.